The T cell receptor (beta chain) described here comes from a study of blood T cell repertoires in COVID-19. Looking at the study overall: Specimens from acute and convalescent COVID-19 originated in the United States, Italy and Spain.

This clone came up once. Assay: immunoSEQ multiplex PCR; the TCRdb copy retains only in-frame clones and omits some. Of more than 85,000 clones listed, 88% were seen once; the top ten hold approximately 3.5%. The V and J ends lost 3 bases and 3 bases respectively, with 11 bases between them. Germline CDR1 reads SEHNR; CDR2 reads FQNEAQ (reference sequence). The CDR3 sequence is 14 residues long. This clonotype was obtained from a woman between 50 and 59 years old with acute or convalescent COVID-19. Sequencing input: peripheral blood. The chain is built from TRBV7-9 and TRBJ1-2, with D uncertain. CDR3 amino acids: CASSLGRSDYGYTF. DNA for the CDR3: TGTGCCAGCAGCTTGGGGAGATCCGACTATGGCTACACCTTC.